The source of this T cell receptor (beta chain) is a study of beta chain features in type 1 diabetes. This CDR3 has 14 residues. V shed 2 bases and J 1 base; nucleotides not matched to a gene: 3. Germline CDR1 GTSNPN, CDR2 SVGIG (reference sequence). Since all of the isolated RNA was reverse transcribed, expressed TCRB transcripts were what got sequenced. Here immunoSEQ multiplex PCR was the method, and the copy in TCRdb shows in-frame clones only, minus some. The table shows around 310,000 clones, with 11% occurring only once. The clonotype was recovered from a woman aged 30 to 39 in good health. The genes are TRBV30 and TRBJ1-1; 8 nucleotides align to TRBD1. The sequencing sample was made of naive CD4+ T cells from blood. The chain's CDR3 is CAWSFGQGNTEAFF. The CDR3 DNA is TGTGCCTGGAGTTTTGGACAGGGGAACACTGAAGCTTTCTTT.